The sequence of this TCR beta chain was determined in a study of metastatic and nonmetastatic thyroid tumors. Study in general: Peripheral blood and tumor or nodule samples from malignant and benign thyroid patients were compared.

Whole-study findings and limits: According to reports, the diversity of TCR beta was significantly higher in malignant thyroid tumors than in benign nodules, and this held in both blood and tumor samples.

This clone was recorded many times. Its antigen is currently unknown. Per the authors' pipeline: For papillary thyroid cancer, a distant-metastasis classifier was constructed from CDR3 differences observed across clinicopathological groups. TCRdb re-called clones via MiXCR from the PCR reads. The V and J calls shown here were made by TCRdb, not taken from the authors' results. Of about 20,000 clones in the sample, approximately 11% are singletons; the top ten hold around 7.3%. Among the patients, none had received any treatment before thyroid surgery. Germline assignment: CDR1 DFQATT and CDR2 SNEGSKA (reference sequence). Unmatched junction bases numbered 8, after V lost 1 base and J lost 5 bases. CDR3 length: 15 residues.

The sample taken for sequencing was blood. This TCR derives from a female donor with papillary thyroid cancer or a benign thyroid nodule (not recorded which). Some clones in this sample may be carry-over from other donors' samples. The chain links TRBV20-1 to TRBJ2-1; TRBD2 matches 7 bases. CDR3 bases: TGCAGTGCTAGAGGGGTCACTAGCGTTCACAATGAGCAGTTCTTC. Translation gives CSARGVTSVHNEQFF.